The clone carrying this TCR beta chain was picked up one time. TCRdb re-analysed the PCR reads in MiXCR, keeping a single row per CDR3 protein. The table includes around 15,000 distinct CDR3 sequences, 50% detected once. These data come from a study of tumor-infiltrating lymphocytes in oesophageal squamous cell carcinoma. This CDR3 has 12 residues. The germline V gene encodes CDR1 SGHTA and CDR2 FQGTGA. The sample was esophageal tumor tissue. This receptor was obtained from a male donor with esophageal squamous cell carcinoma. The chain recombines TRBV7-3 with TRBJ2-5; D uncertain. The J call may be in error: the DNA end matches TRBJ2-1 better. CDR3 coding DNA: TGTGCCAGCAGCTTAGGAAAAAATGAGCAGTTCTTC. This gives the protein CASSLGKNEQFF.